This T cell receptor beta chain was documented in a study of response to subunit inactivated influenza vaccine. Study-level findings and limits: The study's authors posited that every seasonal influenza vaccination enlists few new T cells.

Notes on this clonotype: The antigen is not known. The junction differs from germline at one of its ends, possibly a read error.

Each CDR3 protein is one row after TCRdb ran MiXCR on the RT-PCR reads. In the table there are about 540,000 distinct CDR3 sequences, around a quarter of which are singletons. The length of the CDR3 is 12 residues. This sample also appeared in a second study, on T cells expressing NK-cell markers. That work adds: UMI-tagged 5'RACE template switching yielded the TCR beta cDNA. The use of an anti-gamma-delta TCR antibody, which was added in several experiments, restricted sorting to T cells expressing alpha-beta TCR.

Here the sequenced sample was CD4+ T cells sorted from PBMCs, taken about 12 days after vaccination. This chain links TRBV12-3 or TRBV12-4 with TRBJ2-3, with D possibly TRBD1 on 6 matching bases. The source of this sequence is a man aged 50-60 years who received an inactivated influenza vaccine. The CDR3, as DNA: TGTGCCAGCGGAGAGGACAGTCCCTCGCAGAGGTTT. Protein: CASGEDSPSQRF.